The entry below describes one T cell receptor beta chain. Other DNA sequences from this sample encode an identical CDR3 as well. The data were obtained in a study of blood T cell repertoires in COVID-19. Original processing methods: Using reference gene primer amplification, nucleated cell counts were estimated. Clones were sequenced by immunoSEQ multiplex PCR, and TCRdb holds only the in-frame ones, with some missing. The DNA gave D and trimming, while V, J and clone size come from that table. The data contain about half a million clones, approximately 83% of them seen just once; the ten biggest clones take up about 3.2%. V was trimmed by 0 bases and J by 5 bases, leaving 11 bases between them. This CDR3 contains 14 residues. Germline V gene lookup returns CDR1 SGHRS and CDR2 YFSETQ.

Sequencing was done on a sample of peripheral blood. The chain has TRBV5-1 and TRBJ2-5, with D maybe TRBD1 (6 bases). This sequence originates from a human donor in a cohort sampled during active COVID-19. DNA of the CDR3: TGCGCCAGCAGCTTGGAGGCAGGGGTGGAGACCCAGTACTTC. Translation gives CASSLEAGVETQYF.